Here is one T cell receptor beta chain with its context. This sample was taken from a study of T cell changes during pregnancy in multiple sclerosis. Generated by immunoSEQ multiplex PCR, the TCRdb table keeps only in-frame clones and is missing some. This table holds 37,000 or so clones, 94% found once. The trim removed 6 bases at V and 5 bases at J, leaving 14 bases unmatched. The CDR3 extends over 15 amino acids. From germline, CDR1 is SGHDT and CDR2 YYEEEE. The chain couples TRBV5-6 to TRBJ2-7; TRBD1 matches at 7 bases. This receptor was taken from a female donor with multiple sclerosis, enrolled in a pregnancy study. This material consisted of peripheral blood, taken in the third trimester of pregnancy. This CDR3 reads CASTEYRGSVHEQYF. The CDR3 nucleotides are TGTGCCAGCACCGAATACAGGGGATCCGTCCACGAGCAGTACTTC.